The 32 T cell receptor beta chains in this list originate from one sample, sequenced in a study of identical twins. TCRdb reprocessed the 5' RACE reads with MiXCR, giving one entry per CDR3 protein. The data hold hundreds of thousands of distinct CDR3 sequences, with over 15% observed a single time. The sample was also reused in another study, on T cells expressing NK-cell markers.

Input material: PBMCs. All receptors come from a woman between 18 and 29 years old in good health.

Only a few counts were recorded for this clonotype. The chain carries TRBV6-1 and TRBJ2-1; TRBD2 agrees at 13 bases. The CDR3 length is 14 residues. After removal of 8 bases from V and 7 bases from J, the junction contained 5 bases not matched to a gene. Germline CDR1 MNHNS, CDR2 SASEGT. This CDR3 is CASYSTSGGNEQFF. The CDR3 region has the DNA TGTGCCAGCTACTCGACTAGCGGGGGGAATGAGCAGTTCTTC.

The chain links TRBV7-6 to TRBJ2-5, with 7 bases identical to TRBD1. The CDR3 is 15 amino acids. Looked up from germline, CDR1 is SGHVS and CDR2 is FNYEAQ. Unmatched junction bases numbered 4, after V lost 1 base and J lost 2 bases. CDR3 protein: CASSLDDREQETQYF. CDR3 DNA sequence: TGTGCCAGCAGCTTAGACGACAGGGAGCAAGAGACCCAGTACTTC.

This clonotype was seen at least ten times. The chain has TRBV29-1 and TRBJ1-1; D is ambiguous. This CDR3 spans 11 amino acids. The germline CDR1 and CDR2 sequences are SQVTM and ANQGSEA. V was cut by 3 bases and J by 0 bases, with 2 bases left in between. CDR3 in DNA: TGCAGCGTTGAGCTGAACACTGAAGCTTTCTTT. Translation gives CSVELNTEAFF. Full variable domain (rest looked up from reference TRBV29-1 and TRBJ1-1): SAVISQKPSRDICQRGTSLTIQCQVDSQVTMMFWYRQQPGQSLTLIATANQGSEATYESGFVIDKFPISRPNLTFSTLTVSNMSPEDSSIYLCSVELNTEAFFGQGTRLTVV.

In its sample, this clonotype was seen a few times. This chain joins TRBV6-5 and TRBJ2-3, with TRBD1 identical over 9 bases. CDR1 MNHEY and CDR2 SVGAGI come from the germline V gene. V trimming: 0 bases; J trimming: 5 bases; junction bases outside the gene matches: 6. The length of the CDR3 is 16 residues. The CDR3 region is CASSYSRGQGLDTQYF. The CDR3 DNA sequence: TGTGCCAGCAGTTACTCGAGGGGACAGGGTTTAGATACGCAGTATTTT.

V and J are TRBV7-2 and TRBJ2-3; unclear D gene. The germline V gene has CDR1 SGHTA and CDR2 FQGNSA. The length of the CDR3 is 14 residues. Trimming stripped 4 bases from V and 2 bases from J, with 10 bases between. The CDR3 DNA follows: TGTGCCAGCAGCTGGCAAACGTACACAGATACGCAGTATTTT. The encoded protein is CASSWQTYTDTQYF.

As for this clonotype: It may be a read error: a sequence one base away is much more abundant. The CDR3 coding sequence is TGCAGTGCTAGAGGGGGGAGCACTGAAGCTTTCTTT. Residues: CSARGGSTEAFF. The chain couples TRBV20-1 to TRBJ1-1; perhaps TRBD1 as D (5 bases). The CDR3 length is 12 residues. The V end lost 1 base, the J end lost 4 bases, and 7 bases lay between the germline ends. Germline V CDR1 and CDR2: DFQATT, SNEGSKA (reference sequence).

This clonotype has a handful of counts. The chain is built from TRBV6-2 or TRBV6-3 and TRBJ1-6, with D uncertain. From germline, CDR1 is MNHEY and CDR2 SVGEGT. The V end lost 5 bases, the J end lost 8 bases, and 13 bases lay between the germline ends. The CDR3 spans 14 residues. CDR3 nucleotide sequence: TGTGCCAGCAGTCCACGGATCGCCGATTCACCCCTCCACTTT. Translated: CASSPRIADSPLHF.

This clonotype was seen a few times. The chain carries TRBV27 and TRBJ1-5; D gene unclear. The CDR3 extends over 13 amino acids. V was shortened by 1 base and J by 8 bases, with 9 bases between the two germline ends. CDR1 MNHEY and CDR2 SMNVEV come from the germline V gene (reference sequence). For the CDR3, the DNA is TGTGCCAGCAGTTTATACACGGCGGAGCCCCAGCATTTT. This gives the protein CASSLYTAEPQHF.

The genes are TRBV11-1 and TRBJ2-1; D perhaps matches TRBD1 (5 bases). Deletions cut 1 base from V and 0 bases from J, with 16 bases between. CDR1 and CDR2 from the germline V gene are SGHAT and FQDESV (reference sequence). The CDR3 contains 18 residues. CDR3 sequence (DNA): TGTGCCAGCAGCTTAGGGGGCTCTACCGACTCCTCCTACAATGAGCAGTTCTTC. Protein product: CASSLGGSTDSSYNEQFF.

This clonotype appeared a few times. This chain links TRBV18 with TRBJ1-1; D is unclear. The CDR3 has 14 amino acids. V was pared by 3 bases and J by 3 bases, with 11 bases between. Germline values: CDR1 KGHSH, CDR2 LQKENI. CDR3 nucleotide sequence: TGTGCCAGCTCACCTGCTCCACGGGACACTGAAGCTTTCTTT. Protein sequence: CASSPAPRDTEAFF.

This clonotype has just a few counts. The V call is TRBV27, the J call TRBJ2-1, with 7 bases fitting TRBD2. Germline V gives CDR1 MNHEY, CDR2 SMNVEV (reference sequence). This CDR3 is 13 amino acids long. J was trimmed by 9 bases and V by 5 bases; bases with no gene match: 7. The CDR3 sequence is CASSRRGFSEQFF. CDR3 sequence (DNA): TGTGCCAGCAGTCGGCGGGGGTTTTCTGAGCAGTTCTTC.

This clonotype was counted a few times. The V gene is TRBV6-6, the J gene TRBJ2-5; D ambiguous. The germline V gene has CDR1 MNHNY and CDR2 SVGAGI (reference sequence). The length of the CDR3 is 13 residues. Trimming removed 8 bases from V and 2 bases from J, with 12 bases in between. CDR3 sequence reads: CASGPGSQETQYF. CDR3 nucleotides: TGTGCCAGCGGGCCCGGGTCACAAGAGACCCAGTACTTC.

The sample holds a few counts of this clonotype. The chain is built from TRBV10-3 and TRBJ2-3, with 11 bases matching TRBD1. The CDR3 spans 14 residues. V was pared by 8 bases and J by 5 bases, with 6 bases of the junction left unmatched. Germline V gene sequence: CDR1 ENHRY, CDR2 SYGVKD. CDR3 protein: CAIVGQGAGDTQYF. DNA for the CDR3: TGTGCCATCGTAGGACAGGGGGCGGGAGATACGCAGTATTTT.

There are a few counts of this clonotype. The V call is TRBV19, the J call TRBJ1-2; D unclear. CDR1 LNHDA and CDR2 SQIVND come from the germline V gene (reference sequence). V lost 7 bases to trimming and J lost 5 bases, with 23 bases between them. This CDR3 comprises 16 residues. The CDR3 here is CASTGEAARVSYGYTF. The CDR3 nucleotides read TGTGCCAGTACCGGGGAGGCAGCGAGAGTTAGTTATGGCTACACCTTC.

The CDR3 region has the DNA TGCGCCAGCAGCTCCGGGACAGCGAAAGATACGCAGTATTTT. This codes for CASSSGTAKDTQYF. V and J are TRBV5-1 and TRBJ2-3; TRBD1 aligns across 7 bases. CDR3 length equals 14 residues. The trim removed 3 bases at V and 5 bases at J, leaving 6 bases unmatched. Germline loops: CDR1 SGHRS, CDR2 YFSETQ.

J is TRBJ2-6 and V is TRBV7-6, with TRBD1 matching 7 bases. The germline gives CDR1 SGHVS, CDR2 FNYEAQ. This CDR3 comprises 18 residues. J lost 0 bases, V lost 1 base, and 6 bases had no gene match. CDR3 coding DNA: TGTGCCAGCAGCTTAGATCACAGGGGTTTCTCTGGGGCCAACGTCCTGACTTTC. Protein product: CASSLDHRGFSGANVLTF. The full variable domain, completed using reference TRBV7-6 and TRBJ2-6, is GAGVSQSPRYKVTKRGQDVALRCDPISGHVSLYWYRQALGQGPEFLTYFNYEAQQDKSGLPNDRFSAERPEGSISTLTIQRTEQRDSAMYRCASSLDHRGFSGANVLTFGAGSRLTVL.

The J gene is TRBJ2-7, the V gene TRBV6-5; no firm D call. CDR1 is MNHEY, CDR2 SVGAGI, per germline. This CDR3 has 17 residues. V was cut by 4 bases and J by 0 bases, with 19 bases left in between. CDR3 loop: CASSFQSRPGFSYEQYF. In DNA form, the CDR3 reads TGTGCCAGCAGTTTCCAATCAAGGCCGGGCTTCTCCTACGAGCAGTACTTC.

J is TRBJ2-2 and V is TRBV5-1; TRBD2 is a possible D gene (5 bases). Trimming cost V 3 bases and J 6 bases, with 21 bases left between them. The CDR3 is 17 amino acids. Germline loops: CDR1 SGHRS, CDR2 YFSETQ. Here the CDR3 reads CASSSHTSALNPGELFF. The DNA for the CDR3 is TGCGCCAGCAGCTCGCATACTAGTGCCCTAAATCCCGGGGAGCTGTTTTTT. Combining the CDR3 with reference TRBV5-1 and TRBJ2-2 gives the whole variable domain KAGVTQTPRYLIKTRGQQVTLSCSPISGHRSVSWYQQTPGQGLQFLFEYFSETQRNKGNFPGRFSGRQFSNSRSEMNVSTLELGDSALYLCASSSHTSALNPGELFFGEGSRLTVL.

The rearrangement links TRBV3-1 to TRBJ2-7, with 9 bases aligning to TRBD1. Germline lookup yields CDR1 LGHDT and CDR2 YNNKEL (reference sequence). This CDR3 contains 14 residues. Losses at the gene ends were 3 bases for V and 7 bases for J; bases not matched to a gene: 7. Written as DNA, the CDR3 is TGTGCCAGCAGCCACCCCGGGACAGGGACTGAGCAGTACTTC. Translating gives CASSHPGTGTEQYF.

V and J are TRBV27 and TRBJ2-5, with D perhaps matching TRBD2 (6 bases). This CDR3 spans 15 amino acids. Germline-derived CDR1 and CDR2 are MNHEY and SMNVEV (reference sequence). The germline V and J ends were trimmed by 6 bases and 4 bases, with 18 bases remaining between them. CDR3 nucleotide sequence: TGTGCCAGCAGCCCAACCGGGATGGAGGGAGAGACCCAGTACTTC. Translating gives CASSPTGMEGETQYF.

The CDR3 reads CASSEGRDYNEQFF. The CDR3 nucleotides are TGTGCCAGCAGTGAAGGGAGGGACTACAATGAGCAGTTCTTC. This sequence joins TRBV2 and TRBJ2-1; a possible D gene is TRBD2 (6 bases). V was clipped by 1 base and J by 3 bases, with 7 bases between them. The CDR3 has 14 residues. Looked up from germline, CDR1 is SNHLY and CDR2 is FYNNEI.

CDR3 sequence (DNA): TGCGCCAGCAGCATGAGGGGAGCAGATACGCAGTATTTT. The encoded protein is CASSMRGADTQYF. The V and J genes are TRBV5-1 and TRBJ2-3; D tentatively reads TRBD1 or TRBD2 (5 bases each). Germline CDR1 and CDR2: SGHRS and YFSETQ. The CDR3 contains 13 residues. The germline V and J ends were trimmed by 4 bases and 4 bases, with 10 bases remaining between them.

This clonotype came up a few times. This chain joins TRBV6-5 and TRBJ1-4, with a possible D match to TRBD1 (6 bases). The CDR3 totals 17 residues. CDR1 and CDR2 (germline): MNHEY, SVGAGI. Trimming took 2 bases from V and 0 from J, leaving 13 bases between them. The CDR3 sequence is CASSYRPTGATNEKLFF. CDR3 bases: TGTGCCAGCAGTTACCGGCCGACAGGAGCAACTAATGAAAAACTGTTTTTT.

This clonotype has more than one count but fewer than ten. The gene calls are TRBV27 and TRBJ2-7; D is undetermined. The CDR3 length is 15 residues. Germline lookup yields CDR1 MNHEY and CDR2 SMNVEV (reference sequence). Trimming removed 5 bases at V and 3 bases at J, with 17 bases between. The CDR3 is CASSPLTPQLYEQYF. The CDR3 coding sequence is TGTGCCAGCAGTCCCCTCACCCCACAGCTCTACGAGCAGTACTTC.

CDR3 region: CASSRDTRTYEQYF. The CDR3 region has the DNA TGTGCCAGCAGCCGAGATACCCGGACGTACGAGCAGTACTTC. The chain has TRBV7-9 and TRBJ2-7; no definite D call. With 5 bases removed from V and 4 bases from J, the gap between germline ends came to 15 bases. Germline loops: CDR1 SEHNR, CDR2 FQNEAQ (reference sequence). This CDR3 is built from 14 residues.

This clonotype was detected only a few times. The chain employs TRBV20-1 and TRBJ1-5; possible D gene TRBD1, 5 bases. V was trimmed by 1 base and J by 3 bases, leaving 10 bases between them. CDR1 and CDR2 from the germline V gene are DFQATT and SNEGSKA (reference sequence). The CDR3 has 14 residues. DNA for the CDR3: TGCAGTGCTAGAGTCGGGGCAGACAATCAGCCCCAGCATTTT. Protein: CSARVGADNQPQHF.

V is TRBV29-1 and J is TRBJ2-7, with 14 nucleotides matching TRBD2. The V gene's germline CDR1 is SQVTM and CDR2 ANQGSEA. The CDR3 runs to 17 residues. The V and J ends lost 5 bases and 0 bases, in that order; junction bases with no gene match: 9. DNA for the CDR3: TGCAGCGTTACCGGGACTAGCGGGGGTCGATTCTCCTACGAGCAGTACTTC. Protein product: CSVTGTSGGRFSYEQYF.

This clonotype was observed a few times. This chain uses TRBV19 with TRBJ1-2, with D unresolved. CDR3 size: 13 residues. CDR1 is LNHDA, CDR2 SQIVND, per germline (reference sequence). V lost 7 bases to trimming and J lost 6 bases, with 15 bases between them. The CDR3 bases are TGTGCCAGTACCACCCGCGGGAGCGATGGCTACACCTTC. Residues: CASTTRGSDGYTF.

This rearrangement joins TRBV12-3 or TRBV12-4 to TRBJ2-4; 10 bases are a match to TRBD2. V lost 3 bases to trimming and J lost 1 base; unmatched junction nucleotides: 12. This CDR3 region has 19 residues. Here the CDR3 reads CASSFRGLAEGPAKNIQYF. CDR3 coding DNA: TGTGCCAGCAGTTTTCGTGGACTAGCGGAAGGGCCGGCCAAAAACATTCAGTACTTC.

This clonotype was seen only a few times. The CDR3 sequence is CASSQDRTDTQYF. The CDR3 DNA follows: TGCGCCAGCAGCCAAGATCGAACAGATACGCAGTATTTT. The V gene is TRBV4-3, the J gene TRBJ2-3; D call uncertain. Germline CDR1 is LGHNA and CDR2 is YSLEER. With 0 bases removed from V and 3 bases from J, the gap between germline ends came to 4 bases. The CDR3 length is 13 residues.

The rearrangement joins TRBV12-5 to TRBJ2-6; D is possibly TRBD1 (6 bases). From germline, CDR1 is LGHNT and CDR2 FRNRAP. V gave up 0 bases and J gave up 3 bases, with 9 bases separating them. The CDR3 has 16 amino acids. The CDR3 region is CASGLVQGNGANVLTF. Here the CDR3 DNA reads TGTGCTAGTGGTTTGGTACAGGGAAATGGGGCCAACGTCCTGACTTTC.

The sample holds a few counts of this clonotype. CDR3 sequence reads: CASSFQRAGVPEQYF. CDR3 sequence (DNA): TGTGCCAGCAGTTTCCAGCGGGCGGGCGTCCCCGAGCAGTACTTC. J is TRBJ2-7 and V is TRBV27; tentative D call: TRBD2 (6 bases). V shed 3 bases and J shed 6 bases, with 18 bases lying between them. Germline assignment: CDR1 MNHEY and CDR2 SMNVEV (reference sequence). The CDR3 totals 15 residues.